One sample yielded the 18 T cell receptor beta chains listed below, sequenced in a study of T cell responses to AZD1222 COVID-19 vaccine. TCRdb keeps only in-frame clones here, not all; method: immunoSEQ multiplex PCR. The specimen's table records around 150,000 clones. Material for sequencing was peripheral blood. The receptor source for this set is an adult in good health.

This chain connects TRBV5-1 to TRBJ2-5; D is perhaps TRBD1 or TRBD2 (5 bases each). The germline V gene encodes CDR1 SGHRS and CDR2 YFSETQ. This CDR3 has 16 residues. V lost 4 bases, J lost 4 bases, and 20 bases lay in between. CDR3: CASSPGTAHGGETQYF. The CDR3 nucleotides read TGCGCCAGCAGCCCGGGGACGGCGCATGGGGGAGAGACCCAGTACTTC.

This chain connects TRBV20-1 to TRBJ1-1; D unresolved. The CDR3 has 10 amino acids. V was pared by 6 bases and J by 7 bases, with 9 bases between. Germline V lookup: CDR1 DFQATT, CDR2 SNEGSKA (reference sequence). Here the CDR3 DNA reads TGCAGTGCGCTGATTGGTGAAGCTTTCTTT. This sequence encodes CSALIGEAFF.

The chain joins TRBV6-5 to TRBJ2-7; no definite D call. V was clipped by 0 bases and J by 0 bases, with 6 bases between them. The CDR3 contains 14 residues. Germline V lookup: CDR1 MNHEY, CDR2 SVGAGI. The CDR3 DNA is TGTGCCAGCAGTTACTCGGCCAGCTCCTACGAGCAGTACTTC. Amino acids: CASSYSASSYEQYF.

This CDR3 is CASSLGTGAREQYF. The CDR3 nucleotides read TGTGCCAGCAGCCTCGGGACAGGGGCTCGGGAGCAGTACTTC. J is TRBJ2-7 and V is TRBV6-6; 10 bases match TRBD1. CDR3 length equals 14 residues. With 6 bases clipped from V and 7 bases from J, the junction kept 9 bases outside the gene matches. CDR1 MNHNY and CDR2 SVGAGI come from the germline V gene (reference sequence).

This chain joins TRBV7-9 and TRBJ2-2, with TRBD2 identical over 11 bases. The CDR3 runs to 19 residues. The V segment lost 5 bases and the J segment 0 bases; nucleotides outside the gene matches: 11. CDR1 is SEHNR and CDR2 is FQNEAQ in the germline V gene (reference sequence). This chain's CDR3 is CASSTRHSGGGTNTGELFF. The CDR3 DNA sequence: TGTGCCAGCAGCACCCGCCATAGCGGGGGGGGTACGAACACCGGGGAGCTGTTTTTT.

CDR3 in amino acids: CSFRVTYEQYF. The CDR3 region has the DNA TGCAGTTTCAGGGTTACCTACGAGCAGTACTTC. The J gene is TRBJ2-7, the V gene TRBV20-1, with D possibly matching TRBD1 (5 bases). V was clipped by 8 bases and J by 2 bases, with 10 bases between them. The length of the CDR3 is 11 residues. CDR1 is DFQATT, CDR2 SNEGSKA, per germline (reference sequence).

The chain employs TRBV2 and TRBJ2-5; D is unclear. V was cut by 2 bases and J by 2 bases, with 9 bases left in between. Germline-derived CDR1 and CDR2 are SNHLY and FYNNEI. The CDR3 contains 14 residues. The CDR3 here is CASSEFVTQETQYF. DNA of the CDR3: TGTGCCAGCAGTGAATTTGTCACACAAGAGACCCAGTACTTC.

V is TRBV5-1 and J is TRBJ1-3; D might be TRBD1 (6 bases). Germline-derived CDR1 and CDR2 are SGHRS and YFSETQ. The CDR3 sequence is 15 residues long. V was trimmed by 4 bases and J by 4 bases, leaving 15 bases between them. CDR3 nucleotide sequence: TGCGCCAGCAGCCCCGGACAGACCCGCGGAAACACCATATATTTT. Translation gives CASSPGQTRGNTIYF.

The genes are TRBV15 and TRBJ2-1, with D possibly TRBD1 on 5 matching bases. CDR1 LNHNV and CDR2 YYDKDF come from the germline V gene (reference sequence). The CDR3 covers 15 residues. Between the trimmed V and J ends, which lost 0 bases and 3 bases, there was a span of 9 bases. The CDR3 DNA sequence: TGTGCCACCAGCAGAGATGGGGCCGTCTACAATGAGCAGTTCTTC. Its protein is CATSRDGAVYNEQFF.

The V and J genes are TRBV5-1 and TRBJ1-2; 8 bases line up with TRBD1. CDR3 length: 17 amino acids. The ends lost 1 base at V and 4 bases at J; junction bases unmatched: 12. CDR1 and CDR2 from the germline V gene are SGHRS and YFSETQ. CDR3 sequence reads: CASSLSPGQGGTYGYTF. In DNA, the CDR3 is TGCGCCAGCAGCTTGTCCCCCGGACAGGGCGGAACCTATGGCTACACCTTC. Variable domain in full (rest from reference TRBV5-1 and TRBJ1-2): KAGVTQTPRYLIKTRGQQVTLSCSPISGHRSVSWYQQTPGQGLQFLFEYFSETQRNKGNFPGRFSGRQFSNSRSEMNVSTLELGDSALYLCASSLSPGQGGTYGYTFGSGTRLTVV.

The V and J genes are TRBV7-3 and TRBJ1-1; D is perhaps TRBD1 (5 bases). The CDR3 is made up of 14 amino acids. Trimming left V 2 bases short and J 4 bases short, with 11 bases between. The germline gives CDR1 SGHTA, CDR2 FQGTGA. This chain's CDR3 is CASSLEGSGTEAFF. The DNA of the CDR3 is TGTGCCAGCAGCTTAGAGGGGAGTGGCACTGAAGCTTTCTTT.

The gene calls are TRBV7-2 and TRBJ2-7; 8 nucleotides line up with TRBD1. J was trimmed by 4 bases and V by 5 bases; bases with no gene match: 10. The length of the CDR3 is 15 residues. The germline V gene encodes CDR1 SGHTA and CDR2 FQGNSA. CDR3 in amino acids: CASSPTTGARYEQYF. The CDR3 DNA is TGTGCCAGCAGCCCAACGACAGGGGCTCGGTACGAGCAGTACTTC.

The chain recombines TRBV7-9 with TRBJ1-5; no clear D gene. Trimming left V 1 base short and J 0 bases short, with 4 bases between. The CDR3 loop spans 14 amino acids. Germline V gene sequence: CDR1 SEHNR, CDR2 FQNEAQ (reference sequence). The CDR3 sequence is CASSLGISNQPQHF. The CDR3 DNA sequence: TGTGCCAGCAGCTTAGGCATTAGCAATCAGCCCCAGCATTTT.

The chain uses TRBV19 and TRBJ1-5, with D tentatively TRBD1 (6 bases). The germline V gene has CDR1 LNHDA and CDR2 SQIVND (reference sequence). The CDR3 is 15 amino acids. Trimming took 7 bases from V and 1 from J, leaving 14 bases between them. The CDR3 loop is CASTRAGGSNQPQHF. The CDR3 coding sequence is TGTGCCAGTACTCGCGCCGGGGGCAGCAATCAGCCCCAGCATTTT.

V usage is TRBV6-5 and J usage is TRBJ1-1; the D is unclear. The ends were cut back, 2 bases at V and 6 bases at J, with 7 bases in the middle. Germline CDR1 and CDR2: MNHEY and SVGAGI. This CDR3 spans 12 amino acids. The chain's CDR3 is CASSYLLPEAFF. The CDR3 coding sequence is TGTGCCAGCAGTTACCTTCTGCCTGAAGCTTTCTTT.

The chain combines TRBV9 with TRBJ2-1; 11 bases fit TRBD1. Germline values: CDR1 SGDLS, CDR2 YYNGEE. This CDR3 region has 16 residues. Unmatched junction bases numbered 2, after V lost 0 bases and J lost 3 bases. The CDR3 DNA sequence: TGTGCCAGCAGCGTAGGCGGGACAGGGGGCTACAATGAGCAGTTCTTC. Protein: CASSVGGTGGYNEQFF.

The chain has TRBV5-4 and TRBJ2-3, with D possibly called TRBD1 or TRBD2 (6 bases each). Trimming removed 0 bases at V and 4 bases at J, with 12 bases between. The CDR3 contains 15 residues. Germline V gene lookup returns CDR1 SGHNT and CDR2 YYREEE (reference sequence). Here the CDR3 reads CASSLGGGQADTQYF. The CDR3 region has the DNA TGTGCCAGCAGCTTGGGTGGGGGGCAGGCAGATACGCAGTATTTT.

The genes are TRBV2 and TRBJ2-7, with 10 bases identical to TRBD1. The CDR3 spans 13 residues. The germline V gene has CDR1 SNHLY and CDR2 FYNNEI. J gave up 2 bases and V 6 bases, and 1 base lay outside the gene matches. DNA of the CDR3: TGTGCCAGCAGGGGACAGGGGCCCTACGAGCAGTACTTC. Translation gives CASRGQGPYEQYF.